The rows below give T cell receptor beta chains drawn from one sample of a study of cytomegalovirus exposure and HLA in healthy donors. Method: immunoSEQ multiplex PCR; TCRdb's copy keeps in-frame clones and lacks some. The profile shows approximately 210,000 clones, 85% to 90% of them singletons. Material: PBMCs. These receptors originate from a young woman in good health and CMV-seronegative. The CDR3 runs from the conserved cysteine through the conserved F or W. A D gene is named only where the DNA matches it firmly. Some rows have no size entry. The others give once, few or many, or a class for an expanded clone.

TRBV7-2	TRBJ2-7	13	.	.	CASSLGPSYEQYF	TGTGCCAGCAGCTTGGGCCCGTCCTACGAGCAGTACTTC
TRBV10-2	TRBJ2-1	14	.	TRBD2	CASMGTSARNEQFF	TGCGCCAGCATGGGGACTAGCGCACGCAATGAGCAGTTCTTC
TRBV28	TRBJ1-3	15	.	TRBD1	CASRVTGGSGNTIYF	TGTGCCAGCAGAGTTACAGGGGGCTCTGGAAACACCATATATTTT
TRBV4-2	TRBJ2-1	16	.	.	CASSQEMAGPRNEQFF	TGTGCCAGCAGCCAAGAAATGGCAGGCCCGAGAAATGAGCAGTTCTTC
TRBV30	TRBJ2-7	13	.	TRBD2	CAWSRGTIYEQYF	TGTGCCTGGAGTCGGGGGACTATCTACGAGCAGTACTTC
TRBV5-6	TRBJ1-2	14	.	TRBD1	CASSLKGQGYGYTF	TGTGCCAGCAGCCTGAAGGGACAGGGGTATGGCTACACCTTC
TRBV2	TRBJ2-3	14	.	TRBD1	CASKRTGATDTQYF	TGTGCCAGCAAGAGGACAGGGGCCACAGATACGCAGTATTTT
TRBV10-3	TRBJ1-5	15	.	TRBD1	CAISRGQGGNQPQHF	TGTGCCATCAGTAGGGGACAGGGGGGGAATCAGCCCCAGCATTTT
TRBV4-2	TRBJ1-1	14	.	.	CASSQETQNTEAFF	TGTGCCAGCAGCCAAGAGACACAGAACACTGAAGCTTTCTTT
TRBV2	TRBJ2-7	13	.	TRBD1	CASGTGKTYEQYF	TGTGCCAGCGGGACAGGGAAAACCTACGAGCAGTACTTC
TRBV6-5	TRBJ1-1	16	few	TRBD1	CASSYSGGAGGTEAFF	TGTGCCAGCAGTTATTCTGGGGGCGCAGGGGGAACTGAAGCTTTCTTT
TRBV2	TRBJ2-3	16	once	TRBD2	CASSRLAGGYTDTQYF	TGTGCCAGCAGCCGACTAGCGGGGGGCTACACAGATACGCAGTATTTT
TRBV5-1	TRBJ2-7	15	.	TRBD2	CASSPFGTSGSEQYF	TGCGCCAGCAGCCCCTTCGGGACTAGCGGGAGCGAGCAGTACTTC
TRBV9	TRBJ2-1	15	.	.	CASSVDLGAYNEQFF	TGTGCCAGCAGCGTAGATCTCGGAGCATACAATGAGCAGTTCTTC
TRBV6-6	TRBJ2-1	16	.	TRBD2	CASSLAGGPSYNEQFF	TGTGCCAGCAGTTTAGCGGGAGGGCCTTCCTACAATGAGCAGTTCTTC
TRBV6-5	TRBJ2-2	14	.	TRBD2	CASSPPAGGGELFF	TGTGCCAGCAGTCCCCCGGCGGGAGGCGGGGAGCTGTTTTTT
TRBV7-9	TRBJ1-5	13	.	.	CASSSQGNQPQHF	TGTGCCAGCAGTTCGCAGGGCAATCAGCCCCAGCATTTT
TRBV5-6	TRBJ2-5	15	.	TRBD1	CASSLQGKRQETQYF	TGTGCCAGCAGCCTACAGGGGAAGAGGCAAGAGACCCAGTACTTC
TRBV30	TRBJ1-1	14	few	.	CAWSEDTEDTEAFF	TGTGCCTGGAGTGAGGATACAGAAGACACTGAAGCTTTCTTT
TRBV7-8	TRBJ2-7	17	.	TRBD1	CASSSRTGGLPTYEQYF	TGTGCCAGCAGCAGCCGGACAGGGGGACTTCCTACCTACGAGCAGTACTTC
TRBV5-8	TRBJ2-1	15	.	TRBD2	CASSPGTSVYNEQFF	TGTGCCAGCAGCCCCGGGACTAGCGTTTACAATGAGCAGTTCTTC
TRBV25-1	TRBJ2-3	14	.	TRBD2	CASSVAGGADTQYF	TGTGCCAGCAGTGTAGCGGGAGGCGCAGATACGCAGTATTTT
TRBV18	TRBJ2-7	13	.	TRBD1	CASSTGTAYEQYF	TGTGCCAGCTCAACCGGGACAGCCTACGAGCAGTACTTC
TRBV7-9	TRBJ2-2	16	.	.	CASSLPSRVGTGELFF	TGTGCCAGCAGCCTCCCCTCCAGGGTGGGCACCGGGGAGCTGTTTTTT
TRBV6-4	TRBJ1-2	15	once	.	CASSDSTEIAYGYTF	TGTGCCAGCAGTGACTCGACAGAAATCGCTTATGGCTACACCTTC
TRBV5-1	TRBJ2-7	14	.	.	CASSSGAGGYEQYF	TGCGCCAGCAGCTCCGGAGCAGGGGGGTACGAGCAGTACTTC
TRBV29-1	TRBJ2-1	14	.	TRBD2	CSVGLASGSNEQFF	TGCAGCGTTGGATTGGCTAGCGGGAGCAATGAGCAGTTCTTC
TRBV5-4	TRBJ2-6	18	.	TRBD1	CASSSGTERASGANVLTF	TGTGCCAGCAGCTCCGGGACAGAGAGGGCTTCTGGGGCCAACGTCCTGACTTTC
TRBV19	TRBJ2-1	15	.	TRBD2	CASMGLSGRHNEQFF	TGTGCCAGTATGGGGCTTAGCGGGAGGCACAATGAGCAGTTCTTC
TRBV19	TRBJ2-7	17	.	.	CASSNTPGLGDSYEQYF	TGTGCCAGTAGCAATACCCCGGGCCTCGGGGATTCCTACGAGCAGTACTTC
TRBV5-1	TRBJ1-3	17	.	.	CASSPPGKGNSGNTIYF	TGCGCCAGCAGCCCTCCGGGAAAGGGCAACTCTGGAAACACCATATATTTT